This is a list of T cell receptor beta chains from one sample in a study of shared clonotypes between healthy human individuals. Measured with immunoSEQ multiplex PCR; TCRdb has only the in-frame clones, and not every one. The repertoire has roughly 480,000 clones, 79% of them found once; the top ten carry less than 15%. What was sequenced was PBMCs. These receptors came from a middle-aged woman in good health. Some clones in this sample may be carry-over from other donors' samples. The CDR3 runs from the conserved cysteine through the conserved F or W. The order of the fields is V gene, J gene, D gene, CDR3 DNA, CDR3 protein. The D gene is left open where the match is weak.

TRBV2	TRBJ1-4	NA	TGTGCCAGCAGTGAACGAGGTGAAAAACTGTTTTTT	CASSERGEKLFF
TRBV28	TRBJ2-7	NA	TGTGCCAGCAGCCCCGGGCAGAGCTACGAGCAGTACTTC	CASSPGQSYEQYF
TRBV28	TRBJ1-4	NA	TGTGCCAGCAGTATCCAGGATTACGGGGGAAATGAAAAACTGTTTTTT	CASSIQDYGGNEKLFF
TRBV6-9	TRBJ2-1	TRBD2	TGTGCCAGCAGCCGGACTAGAAGCTCCTACAATGAGCAGTTCTTC	CASSRTRSSYNEQFF
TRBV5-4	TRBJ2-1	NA	TGTGCCAGCACCTATAACAATGAGCAGTTCTTC	CASTYNNEQFF
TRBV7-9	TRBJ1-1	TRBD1	TGTGCCAGCAGCCATAACAGGGACACAGGGGGAGCTTTCTTT	CASSHNRDTGGAFF
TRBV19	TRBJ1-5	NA	TGTGCCAGTAGTATAGATCGTCCCAGGGCAGGCAATCAGCCCCAGCATTTT	CASSIDRPRAGNQPQHF
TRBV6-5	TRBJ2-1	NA	TGTGCCAGCAAAACCCCGGGCACGGATGAGCAGTTCTTC	CASKTPGTDEQFF
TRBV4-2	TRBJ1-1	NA	TGTGCCAGCAGCCCAGGGACTACGGGGGACACTGAAGCTTTCTTT	CASSPGTTGDTEAFF
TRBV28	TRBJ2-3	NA	TGTGCCAGCAGTTTGGGATGGGGAATGACAGATACGCAGTATTTT	CASSLGWGMTDTQYF
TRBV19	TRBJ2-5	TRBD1	TGTGCCAGTAGTATGGGGACAGTTCAAGAGACCCAGTACTTC	CASSMGTVQETQYF
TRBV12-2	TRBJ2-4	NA	TGTGCAAGTCGCTTAGAGGTGAGGAGACTAGCCAAAAACATTCAGTACTTC	CASRLEVRRLAKNIQYF
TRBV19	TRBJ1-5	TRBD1	TGTGCCAGTAGCACACTACCGGGACAGGGGGCGCGTCAGCCCCAGCATTTT	CASSTLPGQGARQPQHF
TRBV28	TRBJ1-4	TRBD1	TGTGCCAGCGGAAAGGGACAGGGAAGGGTAAAACTGTTTTTT	CASGKGQGRVKLFF
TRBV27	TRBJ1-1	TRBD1	TGTGCCAGCAGTCCGGGGACAGTCACTGAAGCTTTCTTT	CASSPGTVTEAFF
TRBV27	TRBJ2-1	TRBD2	TGTGCCAGCAGTTTATTTTATGAGCGACTAGCCCATGAGCAGTTCTTC	CASSLFYERLAHEQFF
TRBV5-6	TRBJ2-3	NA	TGTGCCAGCAGCTCACAGAGTAGCACAGATACGCAGTATTTT	CASSSQSSTDTQYF